Listed here are 30 T cell receptor beta chains from one sample, sequenced in a study of blood T cells in healthy people across ages. The second PCR ran roughly 6 to 12 cycles with a sample-barcoded 5' primer and J-beta primers. In TCRdb, the 5' RACE reads were re-called with MiXCR into one record per CDR3 protein. Of about 1.8 million distinct CDR3 sequences listed, approximately 50% are singletons. Sequenced sample: blood. These TCRs come from a woman in her thirties or forties in good health.

This clonotype was detected a few times. The chain links TRBV20-1 to TRBJ2-7; 7 bases agree with TRBD1. There are 14 residues in the CDR3. Per the germline V gene, CDR1 is DFQATT and CDR2 is SNEGSKA (reference sequence). Trimming removed 4 bases from V and 2 bases from J; junction bases left unmatched: 8. This CDR3 reads CSAKGAGRTYEQYF. DNA for the CDR3: TGCAGTGCTAAGGGGGCGGGTCGCACCTACGAGCAGTACTTC.

This chain uses TRBV20-1 with TRBJ2-3; 8 bases are shared with TRBD2. Germline V gene data show CDR1 as DFQATT and CDR2 as SNEGSKA (reference sequence). The CDR3 contains 14 residues. The V segment lost 5 bases and the J segment 2 bases; nucleotides outside the gene matches: 6. The CDR3 nucleotides are TGCAGTGCTTGGACTAGCCTCGACACAGATACGCAGTATTTT. This sequence encodes CSAWTSLDTDTQYF.

This clonotype was picked up a small number of times. The V gene is TRBV29-1, the J gene TRBJ1-4; D gene uncertain. The germline V and J ends were trimmed by 3 bases and 7 bases, with 9 bases remaining between them. The germline gives CDR1 SQVTM, CDR2 ANQGSEA. The length of the CDR3 is 12 residues. This CDR3 is CSVEGWGEKLFF. CDR3 sequence (DNA): TGCAGCGTTGAGGGCTGGGGTGAAAAACTGTTTTTT.

The table lists this clonotype with a few counts. The chain links TRBV24-1 to TRBJ2-1, with TRBD2 identical over 15 bases. After removal of 7 bases from V and 14 bases from J, the junction contained 8 bases not matched to a gene. Germline-derived CDR1 and CDR2 are KGHDR and SFDVKD. The CDR3 consists of 14 residues. The CDR3 coding sequence is TGTGCCACCAGGGGGACTAGCGGGGGGACTGCGGAGTTCTTC. Protein: CATRGTSGGTAEFF.

This rearrangement joins TRBV6-6 to TRBJ2-6; 11 bases agree with TRBD2. Germline CDR1 MNHNY, CDR2 SVGAGI (reference sequence). The CDR3 length is 18 residues. V trimming: 7 bases; J trimming: 1 base; junction bases outside the gene matches: 9. The CDR3 loop is CASTRLAGPISGANVLTF. The CDR3 DNA reads as TGTGCCAGCACTAGACTAGCGGGGCCGATTTCTGGGGCCAACGTCCTGACTTTC.

This clonotype was detected a few times. This chain links TRBV27 with TRBJ2-3; D uncertain. Germline-derived CDR1 and CDR2 are MNHEY and SMNVEV (reference sequence). Trimming stripped 6 bases from V and 4 bases from J, with 14 bases between. This CDR3 has 14 residues. The CDR3 is CASSVTRFSDTQYF. In DNA, the CDR3 is TGTGCCAGCAGCGTTACCAGGTTTTCAGATACGCAGTATTTT.

V is TRBV7-2 and J is TRBJ1-1; D not certain. With 3 bases removed from V and 4 bases from J, the gap between germline ends came to 12 bases. Looked up from germline, CDR1 is SGHTA and CDR2 is FQGNSA. This CDR3 contains 14 residues. CDR3 DNA: TGTGCCAGCAGCTTTACAGAGGCCGGCACTGAAGCTTTCTTT. Encoded protein: CASSFTEAGTEAFF. The full variable domain, with the rest looked up from reference TRBV7-2 and TRBJ1-1, is GAGVSQSPSNKVTEKGKDVELRCDPISGHTALYWYRQSLGQGLEFLIYFQGNSAPDKSGLPSDRFSAERTGGSVSTLTIQRTQQEDSAVYLCASSFTEAGTEAFFGQGTRLTVV.

This rearrangement joins TRBV9 to TRBJ2-7, with 7 nucleotides matching TRBD1. The end of the DNA aligns better with TRBJ2-5, so the J call may be wrong. Looked up from germline, CDR1 is SGDLS and CDR2 is YYNGEE. This CDR3 has 16 amino acids. In DNA form, the CDR3 reads TGTGCCAGCAGCGGACGACAGGGACGGAAGCAAGAGACCCAGTACTTC. Translation gives CASSGRQGRKQETQYF.

The rearrangement links TRBV4-3 to TRBJ2-7, with D tentatively TRBD2 (6 bases). Trimming pared 4 bases from V and 2 bases from J, leaving 15 bases between. CDR3 length: 15 residues. Germline V gives CDR1 LGHNA, CDR2 YSLEER. The CDR3 region is CASSRGGGEAYEQYF. The DNA for the CDR3 is TGCGCCAGCAGCCGAGGAGGCGGGGAGGCCTACGAGCAGTACTTC.

The J gene is TRBJ1-5, the V gene TRBV20-1; 7 nucleotides match TRBD1. With V trimmed by 7 bases and J by 3 bases, 12 bases remained unmatched. CDR1 and CDR2 (germline): DFQATT, SNEGSKA (reference sequence). This CDR3 spans 15 amino acids. CDR3 loop: CSVPLRGQNNQPQHF. CDR3 sequence (DNA): TGCAGTGTCCCGCTCCGGGGACAGAACAATCAGCCCCAGCATTTT.

This clonotype occurred a few times. V and J are TRBV6-6 and TRBJ2-7; 12 bases agree with TRBD1. Per germline, CDR1 MNHNY and CDR2 SVGAGI (reference sequence). The junction had 3 bases not matched to a gene; V was cut back by 7 bases and J by 2 bases. The CDR3 runs 14 residues. In DNA, the CDR3 is TGTGCCAGCACTTGGGACAGGGGGCCCTACGAGCAGTACTTC. This sequence encodes CASTWDRGPYEQYF.

The chain recombines TRBV4-1 with TRBJ1-2; D might be TRBD1 (6 bases). Germline values: CDR1 MGHRA, CDR2 YSYEKL. V was clipped by 0 bases and J by 1 base, with 12 bases between them. The CDR3 is made up of 16 amino acids. The CDR3 is CASSQDPGVGNYGYTF. CDR3 coding DNA: TGCGCCAGCAGCCAAGATCCAGGGGTCGGTAACTATGGCTACACCTTC.

The gene calls are TRBV28 and TRBJ2-3; the D is unclear. From germline, CDR1 is MDHEN and CDR2 SYDVKM. The ends were cut back, 5 bases at V and 2 bases at J, with 11 bases in the middle. The CDR3 consists of 14 residues. The CDR3 reads CASSPPTTTDTQYF. Here the CDR3 DNA reads TGTGCCAGCAGTCCCCCGACCACCACAGATACGCAGTATTTT.

At least ten counts were recorded for this clonotype. Compared with germline, one end of the junction differs, possibly owing to a read error. The chain has TRBV5-1 and TRBJ2-5; tentatively, D is TRBD1 or TRBD2 (6 bases each). This CDR3 is 14 amino acids long. Looked up from germline, CDR1 is SGHRS and CDR2 is YFSETQ. CDR3 residues: CASSLGGYQETQYF. DNA for the CDR3: TGTGCCAGCAGCTTAGGGGGGTACCAAGAGACCCAGTACTTC.

This clonotype showed up just a few times. The V and J genes are TRBV12-3 or TRBV12-4 and TRBJ2-5; D is unclear. This CDR3 has 12 residues. V was trimmed by 3 bases and J by 5 bases, leaving 7 bases between them. The CDR3 reads CASSFTAETQYF. The CDR3 DNA sequence: TGTGCCAGCAGTTTTACAGCTGAGACCCAGTACTTC.

The chain employs TRBV5-1 and TRBJ2-7, with 11 bases matching TRBD2. Germline V lookup: CDR1 SGHRS, CDR2 YFSETQ. CDR3 length: 16 amino acids. The V and J ends lost 4 bases and 0 bases, in that order; junction bases with no gene match: 6. CDR3 amino acids: CASSNSGGDNSYEQYF. The CDR3 region has the DNA TGCGCCAGCAGCAATAGCGGGGGGGATAACTCCTACGAGCAGTACTTC.

Of note for this clonotype: A junction boundary mismatches the germline segment, possibly from a read error. This rearrangement joins TRBV6-2 or TRBV6-3 to TRBJ2-2; tentatively, D is TRBD1 (6 bases). CDR1 is MNHEY and CDR2 is SVGEGT in the germline V gene. This CDR3 comprises 14 residues. For the CDR3, the DNA is TGTGCCAACAGTCGGGACACTAACACCGGGGAGCTGTTTTTT. It specifies CANSRDTNTGELFF.

There are many counts of this clonotype. The V gene is TRBV7-2, the J gene TRBJ2-4; 9 nucleotides line up with TRBD1. The CDR3 runs to 14 residues. The germline V gene encodes CDR1 SGHTA and CDR2 FQGNSA. After removal of 4 bases from V and 13 bases from J, the junction contained 11 bases not matched to a gene. The CDR3 nucleotides are TGTGCCAGCAGCTCCGGGACAGGGTTGGGGGAGCAGTACTTC. This sequence encodes CASSSGTGLGEQYF.

The chain joins TRBV20-1 to TRBJ2-6; TRBD1 matches 7 bases. This CDR3 is 18 amino acids long. The J segment lost 2 bases and the V segment lost 6 bases, leaving 16 bases of the junction unmatched. Germline V gene sequence: CDR1 DFQATT, CDR2 SNEGSKA (reference sequence). CDR3 sequence: CSAIGGPEDRTGANVLTF. The CDR3 DNA reads TGCAGTGCCATAGGGGGCCCTGAGGACAGGACTGGGGCCAACGTCCTGACTTTC.

This clonotype has just a few counts. The chain is built from TRBV4-3 and TRBJ2-1; unclear D gene. Germline-derived CDR1 and CDR2 are LGHNA and YSLEER. Trimming removed 0 bases from V and 7 bases from J, with 19 bases in between. This CDR3 is built from 17 residues. The CDR3 DNA is TGCGCCAGCAGCCAAGATCCCCCTGGCGGCTTACTAAATGAGCAGTTCTTC. It encodes CASSQDPPGGLLNEQFF.

The V gene is TRBV6-6, the J gene TRBJ2-1; TRBD2 aligns across 9 bases. The V and J ends lost 10 bases and 3 bases, in that order; junction bases with no gene match: 13. The length of the CDR3 is 16 residues. Germline values: CDR1 MNHNY, CDR2 SVGAGI (reference sequence). CDR3 sequence (DNA): TGTGCCACCAGACCACAGAGCGGGGGGAACTACAATGAGCAGTTCTTC. It translates to CATRPQSGGNYNEQFF.

This clonotype was counted between two and nine times. The chain combines TRBV7-2 with TRBJ2-1; 8 positions match TRBD2. In germline, CDR1 is SGHTA, CDR2 FQGNSA. The CDR3 runs 16 residues. The V gene end was trimmed by 0 bases and the J gene end by 5 bases; junction bases not matched to a gene: 6. CDR3 loop: CASSLAGTRGHNEQFF. CDR3 sequence (DNA): TGTGCCAGCAGCTTAGCGGGGACTAGAGGACACAATGAGCAGTTCTTC.

This clonotype was seen more than once but under ten times. The chain is built from TRBV5-1 and TRBJ2-5; the match to TRBD2 covers 7 bases. Germline values: CDR1 SGHRS, CDR2 YFSETQ. The CDR3 is 15 amino acids. J lost 3 bases, V lost 3 bases, and 8 bases had no gene match. The CDR3 loop reads CASSSGGGAEETQYF. In DNA form, the CDR3 reads TGCGCCAGCAGCTCTGGCGGGGGTGCCGAAGAGACCCAGTACTTC.

This clonotype has just a few counts. The chain recombines TRBV20-1 with TRBJ1-2; no clear D gene. The CDR3 is 12 residues long. V lost 4 bases, J lost 4 bases, and 10 bases lay in between. Germline V CDR1 and CDR2: DFQATT, SNEGSKA (reference sequence). CDR3 bases: TGCAGTGCTACTCACGAAATCTATGGCTACACCTTC. This codes for CSATHEIYGYTF.

The chain joins TRBV5-8 to TRBJ1-2; a possible D gene is TRBD1 (6 bases). The CDR3 covers 14 residues. V was shortened by 3 bases and J by 2 bases, with 11 bases between the two germline ends. Germline CDR1 SGHTS, CDR2 YDEGEE. The CDR3 DNA is TGTGCCAGCAGCTCGGACAGCGAGAACTATGGCTACACCTTC. Translated, it gives CASSSDSENYGYTF.

The CDR3 sequence: CASRQGKSSYNEQFF. In DNA form, the CDR3 reads TGTGCCAGCAGACAGGGGAAGAGCTCCTACAATGAGCAGTTCTTC. This chain uses TRBV27 with TRBJ2-1; TRBD1 aligns across 7 bases. V was clipped by 6 bases and J by 0 bases; unmatched bases: 5. CDR3 size: 15 residues. Germline V gene lookup returns CDR1 MNHEY and CDR2 SMNVEV (reference sequence).

The gene calls are TRBV20-1 and TRBJ2-5; TRBD2 agrees at 12 bases. From germline, CDR1 is DFQATT and CDR2 SNEGSKA (reference sequence). The CDR3 runs to 18 residues. V shed 0 bases, J shed 7 bases, and the junction held 15 bases outside the gene matches. The CDR3 loop reads CSARDFLASGGARATQYF. In nucleotides, the CDR3 is TGCAGTGCTAGAGATTTTTTGGCTAGCGGGGGGGCGCGGGCGACCCAGTACTTC.

This clonotype was seen a single time. The germline gene is not matched at one end of the junction; a read error may be the cause. This chain connects TRBV6-6 to TRBJ1-2; D possibly corresponds to TRBD1 (5 bases). Per the germline V gene, CDR1 is MNHNY and CDR2 is SVGAGI (reference sequence). CDR3 size: 14 residues. The chain's CDR3 is CASTATELFYGYTF. The CDR3 DNA is TGCGCCAGCACTGCGACAGAGCTCTTCTATGGCTACACCTTC.

The chain carries TRBV7-3 and TRBJ2-5, with TRBD1 identical over 7 bases. The CDR3 sequence is 15 residues long. Germline V CDR1 and CDR2: SGHTA, FQGTGA. The V and J ends lost 5 bases and 1 base, in that order; junction bases with no gene match: 7. CDR3 DNA: TGTGCCAGCAGCACCTGGGACAGTCTCCAAGAGACCCAGTACTTC. Translated, it gives CASSTWDSLQETQYF. Complete variable domain (other parts from reference TRBV7-3 and TRBJ2-5): GAGVSQTPSNKVTEKGKYVELRCDPISGHTALYWYRQSLGQGPEFLIYFQGTGAADDSGLPNDRFFAVRPEGSVSTLKIQRTERGDSAVYLCASSTWDSLQETQYFGPGTRLLVL.

The chain uses TRBV6-5 and TRBJ2-4, with D hard to call. TRBJ2-7 explains the end of the DNA better; the J call may be wrong. Per the germline V gene, CDR1 is MNHEY and CDR2 is SVGAGI. The CDR3 loop spans 15 amino acids. The CDR3 DNA reads TGTGCCAGCAGTTACACCCCGGGCCGCTCCTACGAGCAGTACTTC. Translation gives CASSYTPGRSYEQYF.